These T cell receptor beta chains were read from a single sample in a study of cytomegalovirus exposure and HLA in healthy donors. Profiling relied on immunoSEQ multiplex PCR, and the TCRdb table lists in-frame clones only, not all of them. The sample lists roughly 180,000 clones; roughly 80% were seen once. Sequenced input: PBMCs. Receptor source: a man between 25 and 39 years old in good health and CMV-seronegative. Both conserved end residues are part of each CDR3. A D gene is named only where the DNA matches it firmly. Only some rows state a clone size, as once, few, many or a class for expanded clones.

TRBJ2-7 | - | - | TRBV10-1 | TGCGCCAGCAGTGAGTCGACCCCCGCGGGCTCCTACGAGCAGTACTTC | CASSESTPAGSYEQYF
TRBJ2-1 | - | TRBD2 | TRBV6-5 | TGTGCCAGCAGCCCCGGTCCTAGCGGTTTCAATGAGCAGTTCTTC | CASSPGPSGFNEQFF
TRBJ2-1 | few | TRBD2 | TRBV29-1 | TGCAGCGTGGTGAGACTAGCGGGAGGGAGTCGTGGTTCCTACAATGAGCAGTTCTTC | CSVVRLAGGSRGSYNEQFF
TRBJ2-7 | - | TRBD1 | TRBV9 | TGTGCCAGCAGCGCAGGGGGCAAGACCTCCTACGAGCAGTACTTC | CASSAGGKTSYEQYF
TRBJ2-3 | - | - | TRBV27 | TGTGCCAGCAGTCTAGGCACAGATACGCAGTATTTT | CASSLGTDTQYF
TRBJ2-1 | - | - | TRBV27 | TGTGCCAGCAGTTGGGGCGGGGCCGGAAATGAGCAGTTCTTC | CASSWGGAGNEQFF
TRBJ2-1 | - | TRBD1 | TRBV30 | TGTGCCTGGGGACAGGGAAACACCAATGAGCAGTTCTTC | CAWGQGNTNEQFF
TRBJ1-6 | - | TRBD1 | TRBV7-7 | TGTGCTAGCAGCCACGGGACAGCTAATTCACCCCTCCACTTT | CASSHGTANSPLHF
TRBJ2-7 | - | TRBD1 | TRBV30 | TGTGCCTGGGAATCGGGACAGGGAATAAACGAGCAGTACTTC | CAWESGQGINEQYF
TRBJ2-3 | - | TRBD1 | TRBV30 | TGTGCCTGGAGCCGGGGACAGGGCGATTCGGATACGCAGTATTTT | CAWSRGQGDSDTQYF
TRBJ1-5 | - | - | TRBV5-1 | TGCGCCAGCAGCTTGGGAGGTTATAGCAATCAGCCCCAGCATTTT | CASSLGGYSNQPQHF
TRBJ2-3 | once | TRBD2 | TRBV9 | TGTGCCAGCTCCCGACGGGGGGAGGGGGATACGCAGTATTTT | CASSRRGEGDTQYF
TRBJ1-3 | few | TRBD1 | TRBV29-1 | TGCAGCGTACCAGGACAGGGAAACTCTGGAAACACCATATATTTT | CSVPGQGNSGNTIYF
TRBJ2-2 | once | - | TRBV23-1 | TGCGCCAGCAGTCAAAGTCCGGGACAAAAATTGAACACCGGGGAGCTGTTTTTT | CASSQSPGQKLNTGELFF
TRBJ2-3 | few | - | TRBV12-2 | TGTGCAAGTCGCTCGACTAGCGGGAGAGCAGATACGCAGTATTTT | CASRSTSGRADTQYF
TRBJ2-7 | few | TRBD2 | TRBV9 | TGTGCCAGCAGCCCTCTAGCGGGAGTGGAAGAGCAGTACTTC | CASSPLAGVEEQYF
TRBJ2-7 | - | - | TRBV6-5 | TGTGCCAGCAGTTCAGGACAACCCTACGAGCAGTACTTC | CASSSGQPYEQYF
TRBJ1-4 | - | TRBD1 | TRBV7-9 | TGTGCCAGCAGCCCGGGGACAGGGGGTATTGAAAAACTGTTTTTT | CASSPGTGGIEKLFF
TRBJ2-5 | - | - | TRBV5-6 | TGTGCCAGCAGCTGGGGGGGCAGGCACCAAGAGACCCAGTACTTC | CASSWGGRHQETQYF
TRBJ2-1 | - | - | TRBV2 | TGTGCCAGCAGTGAGTCAGCGATCGGGCAGTTCTTC | CASSESAIGQFF
TRBJ2-7 | once | - | TRBV7-2 | TGTGCCAGCAGCCTTAACTCCTACGAGCAGTACTTC | CASSLNSYEQYF
TRBJ1-3 | - | - | TRBV4-3 | TGCGCCAGCAGCCAATCCAGCTCTGGAAACACCATATATTTT | CASSQSSSGNTIYF
TRBJ1-2 | once | - | TRBV29-1 | TGCAGCGTTGGGTCGCGGGGGGCGTATGGCTACACCTTC | CSVGSRGAYGYTF
TRBJ2-7 | once | TRBD2 | TRBV7-6 | TGTGCCAGCAGCCCAGGACTAGCGGGGATGAACTACGAGCAGTACTTC | CASSPGLAGMNYEQYF
TRBJ2-3 | - | - | TRBV5-8 | TGTGCCAGCAGCTTGTTGGCGGGTAGCACAGATACGCAGTATTTT | CASSLLAGSTDTQYF
TRBJ2-7 | - | - | TRBV5-1 | TGCGCCAGCAGCTCGGGGAGCTCCTACGAGCAGTACTTC | CASSSGSSYEQYF
TRBJ2-2 | - | TRBD2 | TRBV10-1 | TGCGCCAGCAGTGAGTCGCTGAGCGGGGGGGCTCATCACGGGGAGCTGTTTTTT | CASSESLSGGAHHGELFF
TRBJ2-7 | once | TRBD1 | TRBV19 | TGTGCCAGTACCGTCACAGGGGGCGCGGGCGAGCAGTACTTC | CASTVTGGAGEQYF
TRBJ2-5 | - | - | TRBV21-1 | TGTGCCAGCAGCAAAACTAGCGGGGCAATCCAAGAGACCCAGTACTTC | CASSKTSGAIQETQYF
TRBJ2-3 | - | TRBD2 | TRBV7-2 | TGTGCCAGCAGCCTACCGGGACTAGCCTCCCAAGATACGCAGTATTTT | CASSLPGLASQDTQYF
TRBJ2-6 | - | - | TRBV27 | TGTGCCAGCAGTTGGGGTACAGGGAGATTGGTATCTGGGGCCAACGTCCTGACTTTC | CASSWGTGRLVSGANVLTF
TRBJ2-1 | - | - | TRBV11-2 | TGTGCCAGCAGCCAAGAGCGTTGGAGGGCCTACAATGAGCAGTTCTTC | CASSQERWRAYNEQFF
TRBJ2-5 | - | TRBD1 | TRBV5-6 | TGTGCCAGCAACGGACAGGGGTGGGAGACCCAGTACTTC | CASNGQGWETQYF
TRBJ2-2 | - | - | TRBV28 | TGTGCCAGCAGTTTAACCCTAGTGACTCGTACCGGGGAGCTGTTTTTT | CASSLTLVTRTGELFF
TRBJ2-7 | - | TRBD1 | TRBV2 | TGTGCCAGCAGCCCGGGACAGACTTATTGGCAGTACTTC | CASSPGQTYWQYF
TRBJ1-4 | - | - | TRBV21-1 | TGTGCCAGCAGCAGCCGGACAGCGCACTTT | CASSSRTAHF
TRBJ2-7 | once | TRBD1 | TRBV5-4 | TGTGCCAGCAGCTTAATAAGGGGGCCTGGAAACGAGCAGTACTTC | CASSLIRGPGNEQYF
TRBJ2-1 | - | TRBD2 | TRBV2 | TGTGCCAGCCGGGAGACTAGCGGGATTCACAATGAGCAGTTCTTC | CASRETSGIHNEQFF
TRBJ2-7 | - | - | TRBV29-1 | TGCAGCGTTCAACAGGACGTAGCCTACGAGCAGTACTTC | CSVQQDVAYEQYF
TRBJ2-3 | few | TRBD1 | TRBV5-1 | TGCGCCAGCGCCACAGGGACAGCCACAGATACGCAGTATTTT | CASATGTATDTQYF
TRBJ2-7 | once | TRBD2 | TRBV7-9 | TGTGCCAGCAGTCCCCAACTAGCGGGGGTTTCCTACGAGCAGTACTTC | CASSPQLAGVSYEQYF
TRBJ1-5 | - | TRBD1 | TRBV18 | TGTGCCAGCTCACCATTCGACAGGGCTCAGCCCCAGCATTTT | CASSPFDRAQPQHF
TRBJ1-2 | few | TRBD1 | TRBV4-1 | TGCGCCAGCAGCAATCCGACAGGGAACAATGGCTACACCTTC | CASSNPTGNNGYTF
TRBJ1-2 | - | - | TRBV2 | TGTGCCAGCAGGGCTGGGACTGCTTATGGCTACACCTTC | CASRAGTAYGYTF
TRBJ1-2 | - | - | TRBV18 | TGTGCCAGCTCACCAAGTAGCAGGGGAGTAGACTATGGCTACACCTTC | CASSPSSRGVDYGYTF